A selection of T cell receptor beta chains follows, all from one sample in a study of shared clonotypes between healthy human individuals. The method was immunoSEQ multiplex PCR; TCRdb's version includes in-frame clones alone and lacks a portion of them. The sample has 470,000 or so clones, around 73% seen once. The sample comprised PBMCs. These receptor sequences come from a woman aged 35 to 49 in good health. Some clones in this sample may be carry-over from other donors' samples. Each CDR3 is given with its conserved first and last residue. The order of the fields is CDR3 protein, CDR3 DNA, J gene, clone size, V gene, D gene. The D gene is left open where the match is weak. For some rows the clone size is stated as once, few or many, or as a class when expanded; others skip it.

CDR3 protein: CASSLTVSSGNTIYF; CDR3 DNA: TGCGCCAGCAGCTTGACAGTGAGCTCTGGAAACACCATATATTTT; J gene: TRBJ1-3; clone size: -; V gene: TRBV5-1; D gene: -
CDR3 protein: CASSLHPSGYNTGELFF; CDR3 DNA: TGTGCCAGCAGCTTACACCCCAGCGGTTATAACACCGGGGAGCTGTTTTTT; J gene: TRBJ2-2; clone size: -; V gene: TRBV7-3; D gene: -
CDR3 protein: CASSLRGRQGSSYEQYF; CDR3 DNA: TGTGCCAGCAGCTTAAGGGGAAGACAGGGGTCCTCCTACGAGCAGTACTTC; J gene: TRBJ2-7; clone size: -; V gene: TRBV7-3; D gene: TRBD1
CDR3 protein: CASSRTGTSTGELFF; CDR3 DNA: TGTGCCAGCAGCCGGACCGGGACTAGTACCGGGGAGCTGTTTTTT; J gene: TRBJ2-2; clone size: -; V gene: TRBV4-2; D gene: TRBD2
CDR3 protein: CASTTPRVQETQYF; CDR3 DNA: TGTGCCAGCACCACCCCCCGAGTCCAAGAGACCCAGTACTTC; J gene: TRBJ2-5; clone size: many; V gene: TRBV28; D gene: -
CDR3 protein: CASKGDFVTGELFF; CDR3 DNA: TGTGCCAGCAAGGGGGACTTTGTCACCGGGGAGCTGTTTTTT; J gene: TRBJ2-2; clone size: -; V gene: TRBV28; D gene: -
CDR3 protein: CSASSAQAFF; CDR3 DNA: TGCAGTGCTAGCTCGGCCCAAGCTTTCTTT; J gene: TRBJ1-1; clone size: -; V gene: TRBV20-1; D gene: -
CDR3 protein: CASSDDSPREKLFF; CDR3 DNA: TGTGCCAGCAGTGACGACAGTCCTAGGGAAAAACTGTTTTTT; J gene: TRBJ1-4; clone size: -; V gene: TRBV2; D gene: -
CDR3 protein: CASSGGLAGSEQYF; CDR3 DNA: TGTGCCAGCAGCGGGGGACTAGCGGGATCCGAGCAGTACTTC; J gene: TRBJ2-7; clone size: -; V gene: TRBV7-9; D gene: TRBD2
CDR3 protein: CASSLNSISGWETQYF; CDR3 DNA: TGTGCCAGCAGTTTAAATTCGATTAGCGGCTGGGAGACCCAGTACTTC; J gene: TRBJ2-5; clone size: -; V gene: TRBV27; D gene: -
CDR3 protein: CASSKVCGGLTGELFF; CDR3 DNA: TGTGCCAGCAGCAAAGTCTGCGGGGGGCTCACCGGGGAGCTGTTTTTT; J gene: TRBJ2-2; clone size: -; V gene: TRBV21-1; D gene: -
CDR3 protein: CASSDLGTQYF; CDR3 DNA: TGTGCCAGCAGTGATTTGGGGACCCAGTACTTC; J gene: TRBJ2-5; clone size: -; V gene: TRBV2; D gene: -
CDR3 protein: CAGGAGAVNEQFF; CDR3 DNA: TGTGCCGGAGGGGCGGGAGCGGTCAATGAGCAGTTCTTC; J gene: TRBJ2-1; clone size: -; V gene: TRBV6-6; D gene: TRBD2
CDR3 protein: CASSWGRTYEQYF; CDR3 DNA: TGTGCCAGCAGCTGGGGCAGGACCTACGAGCAGTACTTC; J gene: TRBJ2-7; clone size: -; V gene: TRBV11-2; D gene: -
CDR3 protein: CASSMDRAGVAFF; CDR3 DNA: TGTGCCAGTAGTATGGACAGGGCCGGAGTAGCTTTCTTT; J gene: TRBJ1-1; clone size: few; V gene: TRBV19; D gene: TRBD1
CDR3 protein: CASSQEQTNQPQHF; CDR3 DNA: TGCGCCAGCAGCCAAGAACAGACCAATCAGCCCCAGCATTTT; J gene: TRBJ1-5; clone size: -; V gene: TRBV4-1; D gene: -
CDR3 protein: CAISEGTANTGELFF; CDR3 DNA: TGTGCCATCAGTGAGGGGACAGCGAACACCGGGGAGCTGTTTTTT; J gene: TRBJ2-2; clone size: many; V gene: TRBV10-3; D gene: TRBD1
CDR3 protein: CASSPPPIGVGNYGYTF; CDR3 DNA: TGTGCCAGCAGTCCCCCGCCGATAGGGGTGGGTAACTATGGCTACACCTTC; J gene: TRBJ1-2; clone size: once; V gene: TRBV28; D gene: -
CDR3 protein: CASSQDVFTGSSYEQYF; CDR3 DNA: TGCGCCAGCAGCCAAGATGTGTTTACCGGGAGCTCCTACGAGCAGTACTTC; J gene: TRBJ2-7; clone size: -; V gene: TRBV4-3; D gene: -
CDR3 protein: CASNSGTGAYEQYF; CDR3 DNA: TGTGCCAGCAACTCCGGGACAGGAGCCTACGAGCAGTACTTC; J gene: TRBJ2-7; clone size: -; V gene: TRBV9; D gene: TRBD1
CDR3 protein: CASSSHGTGRDGYTF; CDR3 DNA: TGTGCCAGTAGTAGCCACGGGACAGGGAGGGATGGCTACACCTTC; J gene: TRBJ1-2; clone size: few; V gene: TRBV19; D gene: TRBD1
CDR3 protein: CASSLAVRGGNTGELFF; CDR3 DNA: TGTGCCAGCAGCTTAGCCGTCAGGGGGGGAAACACCGGGGAGCTGTTTTTT; J gene: TRBJ2-2; clone size: -; V gene: TRBV11-2; D gene: -